The 11 T cell receptor beta chains given below trace back to one sample, sequenced in a study of CD8+ T cells in alopecia areata. Reverse transcribed after extraction, RNA yielded cDNA as the sequencing template. Repertoires were generated with immunoSEQ multiplex PCR, while TCRdb's copy carries only in-frame clones and drops some. Among around 300,000 clones listed, about 60% were seen once. This sample's treatment: oral pan-JAK inhibitor, 5-10 mg twice daily. Sequenced here: CD4+ T cells sorted from blood, sampled at week 52, from a patient treated with tofacitinib. The receptors shown here come from a human donor with alopecia areata.

The chain has TRBV30 and TRBJ2-5; possibly TRBD1 for D (6 bases). This CDR3 has 14 residues. Trimming shortened V by 1 base and J by 1 base, and 10 bases separated the two germline ends. Looked up from germline, CDR1 is GTSNPN and CDR2 is SVGIG (reference sequence). CDR3 bases: TGTGCCTGGAGTGCTTTAGGGGGCCAAGAGACCCAGTACTTC. Translated: CAWSALGGQETQYF.

This rearrangement joins TRBV30 to TRBJ2-1; TRBD2 aligns across 11 bases. Germline CDR1 and CDR2: GTSNPN and SVGIG (reference sequence). The V gene end was trimmed by 3 bases and the J gene end by 6 bases; junction bases not matched to a gene: 1. The CDR3 has 13 amino acids. The CDR3 reads CAWRLAGGNEQFF. For the CDR3, the DNA is TGTGCCTGGAGGCTAGCGGGGGGCAATGAGCAGTTCTTC.

This clone has a handful of counts. The V call is TRBV11-2, the J call TRBJ2-4, with no clear D. The V gene lost 4 bases and the J gene lost 0 bases, with 16 bases spanning the gap. Germline CDR1 SGHAT, CDR2 FQNNGV. The CDR3 sequence is 17 residues long. DNA of the CDR3: TGTGCCAGCAGCTCCCCCCGGAGATCAATAGCCAAAAACATTCAGTACTTC. It is translated as CASSSPRRSIAKNIQYF.

The rearrangement uses TRBV5-1 and TRBJ1-1; D gene uncertain. CDR1 and CDR2 (germline): SGHRS, YFSETQ. The ends were cut back, 0 bases at V and 4 bases at J, with 13 bases in the middle. The length of the CDR3 is 15 residues. CDR3 in DNA: TGCGCCAGCAGCTTGGTGGGTTCAGGAGGCACTGAAGCTTTCTTT. Its protein is CASSLVGSGGTEAFF.

V and J are TRBV5-4 and TRBJ2-3; unclear D gene. This CDR3 is 14 amino acids long. The V end was cut by 4 bases, the J end by 0 bases, with 9 bases between. Germline CDR1 SGHNT, CDR2 YYREEE (reference sequence). The CDR3 spells CASSRHTSTDTQYF. For the CDR3, the DNA is TGTGCCAGCAGCCGGCATACTAGCACAGATACGCAGTATTTT.

This clone occurred a few times. The sample carries other DNA sequences with the same CDR3. This chain links TRBV29-1 with TRBJ1-3; D is unresolved. The CDR3 loop spans 13 amino acids. Trimming pared 4 bases from V and 1 base from J, leaving 8 bases between. Germline-derived CDR1 and CDR2 are SQVTM and ANQGSEA. CDR3 nucleotide sequence: TGCAGCGTTGGCGGGGTTTCTGGAAACACCATATATTTT. This codes for CSVGGVSGNTIYF.

The V and J genes are TRBV4-1 and TRBJ1-5; D uncertain. CDR3 length: 14 amino acids. Germline V CDR1 and CDR2: MGHRA, YSYEKL. V lost 1 base, J lost 0 bases, and 4 bases lay in between. The CDR3 sequence is CASSQVRSNQPQHF. In DNA form, the CDR3 reads TGCGCCAGCAGCCAAGTCCGTAGCAATCAGCCCCAGCATTTT.

The CDR3 region is CASSPGRSQPQHF. As DNA, the CDR3 is TGTGCCAGCAGCCCCGGACGGAGTCAGCCCCAGCATTTT. The V gene is TRBV5-6, the J gene TRBJ1-5; no clear D. The V gene lost 4 bases and the J gene lost 6 bases, with 11 bases spanning the gap. CDR1 and CDR2 (germline): SGHDT, YYEEEE. The CDR3 sequence is 13 residues long.

There are a few counts of this clone. V is TRBV5-1 and J is TRBJ1-2; D not resolved. V shed 5 bases and J shed 3 bases, with 5 bases lying between them. Germline CDR1 and CDR2: SGHRS and YFSETQ. This CDR3 is 11 amino acids long. DNA of the CDR3: TGCGCCAGCAGGGACTACTATGGCTACACCTTC. It specifies CASRDYYGYTF. The complete variable domain, with remaining parts taken from reference TRBV5-1 and TRBJ1-2, reads KAGVTQTPRYLIKTRGQQVTLSCSPISGHRSVSWYQQTPGQGLQFLFEYFSETQRNKGNFPGRFSGRQFSNSRSEMNVSTLELGDSALYLCASRDYYGYTFGSGTRLTVV.

The gene calls are TRBV9 and TRBJ1-2, with a weak D call TRBD1 (6 bases). In germline, CDR1 is SGDLS, CDR2 YYNGEE. V lost 2 bases to trimming and J lost 5 bases, with 10 bases between them. The CDR3 is 13 amino acids. The CDR3 reads CASSVDRRYGYTF. CDR3 DNA: TGTGCCAGCAGCGTCGACAGGAGATATGGCTACACCTTC.

The chain couples TRBV7-9 to TRBJ1-2; possible D gene TRBD1, 6 bases. Trimming left V 1 base short and J 8 bases short, with 26 bases between. The CDR3 length is 18 residues. Looked up from germline, CDR1 is SEHNR and CDR2 is FQNEAQ (reference sequence). The CDR3 bases are TGTGCCAGCAGCTTAGATTCGGTCTGGGCCAGGGGATCTGGAGGCTACACCTTC. Translated: CASSLDSVWARGSGGYTF. Full variable domain (outside the CDR3, taken from reference TRBV7-9 and TRBJ1-2): DTGVSQNPRHKITKRGQNVTFRCDPISEHNRLYWYRQTLGQGPEFLTYFQNEAQLEKSRLLSDRFSAERPKGSFSTLEIQRTEQGDSAMYLCASSLDSVWARGSGGYTFGSGTRLTVV.